The entry below describes one T cell receptor (beta chain). This clone appeared a single time. What this receptor recognizes is not known. No much larger clone exists at a distance of one base, and base qualities are not known. This sample was included in a study of PD-1 blockade in classical Hodgkin lymphoma (dated by TCRdb to about 2020). Regarding the study in general: Nivolumab dosing was 3 mg/kg intravenously every 2 weeks, continuing until either disease progression or unacceptable toxicity. To define a peripheral blood immune signature of response to PD-1 blockade in classical Hodgkin lymphoma, the study combined TCR beta sequencing with CyTOF. Study-level results and caveats: Newly diagnosed patients were reported to have lower baseline TCR diversity than healthy donors, and relapsed/refractory patients were reported to have lower baseline TCR diversity still. By C4D1, a significant rise was seen in CD4+ TCR diversity but not in CD8+ TCR diversity (p=0.0027 vs p=0.16), and the rise was most apparent among complete responders (p=0.02). The study covered only a single clinical trial cohort, and the causes of the repertoire differences, possibly disease activity or prior therapy, were still not defined. Lower diversity was seen in patients whose nivolumab began less than 1 year after ASCT, and these patients were left out of later analyses so that immune reconstitution would not confound the results. Baseline diversity similar to that of newly diagnosed patients was observed in trial patients achieving complete response, whereas significantly lower diversity was observed in partial responders and progressors.

The time point label on this specimen signifies: cycle 1 day 1 (C1D1), immediately before nivolumab initiation. Every trial patient had relapsed after autologous stem cell transplantation, and cohorts A, B and C differed in prior brentuximab vedotin exposure. A total of approximately 51 patients with relapsed/refractory classical Hodgkin lymphoma made up the trial cohort, and each patient's best overall response was complete response, partial response or progressive disease. Trial patients were treated with single-agent nivolumab in the multi-cohort phase II CheckMate 205 trial. Best overall response was determined by an independent review committee according to the 2007 International Working Group response criteria. Trial PBMCs were collected immediately before nivolumab initiation (C1D1) and during therapy at cycle 2 day 1 and cycle 4 day 1. Peripheral blood was collected in 8 mL Vacutainer Cell Preparation Tubes, from which PBMCs were isolated by centrifugation and then cryopreserved.

The Qiagen DNeasy kit was used to extract genomic DNA both from unsorted PBMCs and from the negatively selected CD4+ and CD8+ fractions. Using primers that anneal to V and J segments, immunoSEQ multiplex PCR amplified the TCR beta CDR3 regions. A synthetic immune receptor repertoire was used to minimize amplification bias, and any remaining bias was removed computationally after sequencing. The authors processed their data as follows. Custom Python scripts were used to quantify repertoire diversity as the Shannon entropy index. Unsorted, CD4+ and CD8+ repertoires were analyzed separately, except in combined analyses where CD4+ and CD8+ sequences were merged in silico. A clone counted as expanded when the clone's frequency after treatment rose at least 2-fold relative to C1D1, and clones undetected at baseline were given a pseudocount of 0.5. Clones with 0 or 1 copy at C1D1 were defined as singleton clones, while clones with 2 or more copies were defined as non-singleton clones. Clones expanded in unsorted samples were assigned a CD4+, CD8+ or unknown annotation through matching of protein sequences in sorted samples from the same patient. Diversity changes from C1D1 to C4D1 were tested in paired samples using Wilcoxon tests. This immuneACCESS table, as held by TCRdb, lists in-frame sequences with V and J called but not all clones. Of the missing ones, under half trace to an unresolved V gene in checked studies; the others have no known cause. That table furnishes V, J and clone size, whereas the DNA furnished D and trimming. Within this sample are 35,000 to 50,000 clones, with roughly 80% of them counted one time only. The ten largest make up around 22% of the sample.

The trim is 5 bases for V and 5 bases for J, with a gap of 15 bases between the germline ends. CDR3 length: 14 amino acids, cysteine to phenylalanine. CDR3 DNA only is kept here, 42 bases in frame from base 1. Sequences MNHNY (CDR1) and SVGAGI (CDR2) are obtained from the germline V gene (reference sequence). The chain links TRBV6-6 with TRBJ2-5; TRBD1 is a weak D gene call, 5 bases matching. The source is a human donor with classical Hodgkin lymphoma. The input for sequencing was peripheral blood mononuclear cells (PBMCs), taken at baseline. The CDR3 loop reads CASSRGAGRETQYF. The DNA sequence reads TGTGCCAGCAGTCGTGGGGCAGGGCGGGAGACCCAGTACTTC.